The T cell receptor (beta chain) described here comes from a study of T cell responses to AZD1222 COVID-19 vaccine. TCRdb keeps only in-frame clones here, not all; method: immunoSEQ multiplex PCR. Of over 150,000 clones in the sample, around 92% are singletons; the top ten hold more than 9%. Per the germline V gene, CDR1 is MNHNY and CDR2 is SVGAGI (reference sequence). V was cut by 2 bases and J by 6 bases, with 7 bases left in between. The CDR3 sequence is 13 residues long. The sample in question was peripheral blood, obtained on day 0 of AZD1222 vaccination. This sequence joins TRBV6-6 and TRBJ1-4; D is undetermined. The TCR was taken from an adult in good health. CDR3 in amino acids: CASSYPQDEKLFF. As DNA, the CDR3 is TGTGCCAGCAGTTACCCCCAGGATGAAAAACTGTTTTTT.